This T cell receptor beta chain stems from a study of response to subunit inactivated influenza vaccine. At least ten counts were recorded for this clonotype. V was cut by 8 bases and J by 5 bases, with 22 bases left in between. The CDR3 has 15 residues. From germline, CDR1 is DFQATT and CDR2 SNEGSKA (reference sequence). Using its own MiXCR run on the RT-PCR reads, TCRdb lists one record per CDR3 protein. The data hold fewer than 600,000 distinct CDR3 sequences, with roughly 7.6% observed a single time. The chain carries TRBV20-1 and TRBJ2-1; TRBD2 is a possible D gene (6 bases). This sequence originates from a man between 45 and 75 years old who received an inactivated influenza vaccine. This sample comprised PBMCs from blood, obtained around 25 months after vaccination. The CDR3 DNA sequence: TGCAGTCCTACCCGTTGGATTAGCGGAAACAATGAGCAGTTCTTC. Translation: CSPTRWISGNNEQFF.